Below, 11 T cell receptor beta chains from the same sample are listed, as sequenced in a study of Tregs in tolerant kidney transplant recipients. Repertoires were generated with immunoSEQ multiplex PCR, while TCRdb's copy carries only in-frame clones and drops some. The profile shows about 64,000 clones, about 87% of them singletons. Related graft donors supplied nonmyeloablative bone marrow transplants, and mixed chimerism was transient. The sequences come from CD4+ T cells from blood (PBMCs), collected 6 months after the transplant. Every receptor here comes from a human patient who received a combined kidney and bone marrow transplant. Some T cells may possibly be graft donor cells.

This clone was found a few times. CDR3 DNA: TGTGCCAGCAGCCGTGCTAGCGGGGGGGCCCAGAACACCGGGGAGCTGTTTTTT. Translating gives CASSRASGGAQNTGELFF. The chain employs TRBV5-6 and TRBJ2-2; 12 positions match TRBD2. Germline CDR1 is SGHDT and CDR2 is YYEEEE. The trim removed 4 bases at V and 1 base at J, leaving 8 bases unmatched. The CDR3 runs to 18 residues. The full variable domain, in which reference TRBV5-6 and TRBJ2-2 provide the parts outside the CDR3, is DAGVTQSPTHLIKTRGQQVTLRCSPKSGHDTVSWYQQALGQGPQFIFQYYEEEERQRGNFPDRFSGHQFPNYSSELNVNALLLGDSALYLCASSRASGGAQNTGELFFGEGSRLTVL.

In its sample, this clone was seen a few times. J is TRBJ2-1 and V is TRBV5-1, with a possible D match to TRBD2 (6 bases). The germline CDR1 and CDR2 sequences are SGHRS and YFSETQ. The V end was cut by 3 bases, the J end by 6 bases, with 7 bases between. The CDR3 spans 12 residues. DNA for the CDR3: TGCGCCAGCAGCTGGGGGGTCAATGAGCAGTTCTTC. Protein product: CASSWGVNEQFF.

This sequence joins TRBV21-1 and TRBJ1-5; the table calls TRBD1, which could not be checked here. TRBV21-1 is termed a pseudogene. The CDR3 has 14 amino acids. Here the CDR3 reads CASSNDRVSQPQHF. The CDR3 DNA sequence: TGTGCCAGCAGCAACGACAGGGTCAGTCAGCCCCAGCATTTT.

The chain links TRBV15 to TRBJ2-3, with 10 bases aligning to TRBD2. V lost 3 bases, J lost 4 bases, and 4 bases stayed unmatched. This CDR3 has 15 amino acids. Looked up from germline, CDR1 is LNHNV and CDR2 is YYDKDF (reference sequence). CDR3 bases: TGTGCCACCAGCAGGGAGCGGGAGGGCTCAGATACGCAGTATTTT. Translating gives CATSREREGSDTQYF.

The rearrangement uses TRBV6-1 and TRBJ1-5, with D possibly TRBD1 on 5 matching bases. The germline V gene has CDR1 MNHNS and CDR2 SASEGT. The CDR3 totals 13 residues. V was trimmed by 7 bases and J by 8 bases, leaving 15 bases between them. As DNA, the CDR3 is TGTGCCAGCAAAGGGGCAGGGTTGAAGCCCCAGCATTTT. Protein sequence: CASKGAGLKPQHF.

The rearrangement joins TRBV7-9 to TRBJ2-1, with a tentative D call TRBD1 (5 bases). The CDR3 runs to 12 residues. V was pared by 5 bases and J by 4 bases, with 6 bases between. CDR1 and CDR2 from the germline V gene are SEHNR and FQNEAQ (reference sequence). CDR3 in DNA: TGTGCCAGCAGCCCAGGGTACAATGAGCAGTTCTTC. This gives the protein CASSPGYNEQFF.

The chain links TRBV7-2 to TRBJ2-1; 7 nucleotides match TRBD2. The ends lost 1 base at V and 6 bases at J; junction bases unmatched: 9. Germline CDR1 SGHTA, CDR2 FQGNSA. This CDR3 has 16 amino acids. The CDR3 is CASSLVGAGVLNEQFF. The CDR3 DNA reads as TGTGCCAGCAGCTTAGTTGGTGCGGGAGTCCTCAATGAGCAGTTCTTC.

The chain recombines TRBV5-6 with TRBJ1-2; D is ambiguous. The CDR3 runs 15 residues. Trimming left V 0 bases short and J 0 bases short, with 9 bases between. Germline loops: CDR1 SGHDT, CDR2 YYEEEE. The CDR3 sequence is CASSLVQSANYGYTF. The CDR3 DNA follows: TGTGCCAGCAGCTTGGTACAGTCTGCTAACTATGGCTACACCTTC.

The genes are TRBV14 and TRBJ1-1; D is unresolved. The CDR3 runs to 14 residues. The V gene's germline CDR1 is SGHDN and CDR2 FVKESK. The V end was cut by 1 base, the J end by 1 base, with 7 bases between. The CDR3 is CASSQVAGNTEAFF. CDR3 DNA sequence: TGTGCCAGCAGCCAAGTGGCGGGGAACACTGAAGCTTTCTTT.

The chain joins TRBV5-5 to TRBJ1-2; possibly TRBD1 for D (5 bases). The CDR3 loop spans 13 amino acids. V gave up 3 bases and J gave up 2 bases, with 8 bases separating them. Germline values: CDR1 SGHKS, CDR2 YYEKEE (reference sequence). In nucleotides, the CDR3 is TGTGCCAGCAGCTCGCCAGGGAACTATGGCTACACCTTC. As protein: CASSSPGNYGYTF.

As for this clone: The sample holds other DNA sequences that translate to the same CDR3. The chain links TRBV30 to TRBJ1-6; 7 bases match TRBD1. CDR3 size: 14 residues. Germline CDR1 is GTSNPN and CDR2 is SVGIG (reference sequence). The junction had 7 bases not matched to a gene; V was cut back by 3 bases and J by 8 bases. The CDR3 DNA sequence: TGTGCCTGGAGCCCCCCAGGGGGTGATTCACCCCTCCACTTT. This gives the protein CAWSPPGGDSPLHF.